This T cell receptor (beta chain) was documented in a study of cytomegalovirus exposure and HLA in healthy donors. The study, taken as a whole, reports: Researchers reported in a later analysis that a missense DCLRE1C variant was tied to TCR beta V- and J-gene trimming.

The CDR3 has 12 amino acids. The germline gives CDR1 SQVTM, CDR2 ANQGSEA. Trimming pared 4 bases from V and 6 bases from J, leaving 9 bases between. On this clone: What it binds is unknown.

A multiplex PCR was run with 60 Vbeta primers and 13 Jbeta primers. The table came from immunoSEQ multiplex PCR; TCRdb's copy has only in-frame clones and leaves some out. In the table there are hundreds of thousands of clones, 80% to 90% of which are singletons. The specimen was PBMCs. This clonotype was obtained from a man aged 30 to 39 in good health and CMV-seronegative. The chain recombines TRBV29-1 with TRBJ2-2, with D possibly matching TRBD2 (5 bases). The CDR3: CSVGEGSGELFF. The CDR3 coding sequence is TGCAGCGTTGGTGAGGGATCCGGGGAGCTGTTTTTT.